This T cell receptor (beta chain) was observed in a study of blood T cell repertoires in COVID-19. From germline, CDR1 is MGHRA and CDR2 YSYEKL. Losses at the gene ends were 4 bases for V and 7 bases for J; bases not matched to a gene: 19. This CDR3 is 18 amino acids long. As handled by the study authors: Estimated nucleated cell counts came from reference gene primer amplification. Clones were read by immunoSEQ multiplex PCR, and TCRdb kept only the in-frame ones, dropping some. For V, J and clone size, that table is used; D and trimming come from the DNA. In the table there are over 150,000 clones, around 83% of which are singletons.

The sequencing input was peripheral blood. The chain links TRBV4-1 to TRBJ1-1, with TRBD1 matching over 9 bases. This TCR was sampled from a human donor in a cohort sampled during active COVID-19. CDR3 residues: CASSRSYRGRGETGEAFF. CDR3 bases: TGCGCCAGCAGCCGAAGTTACAGGGGGCGCGGGGAGACTGGTGAAGCTTTCTTT.